Below, one T cell receptor (beta chain) is given with its context. Antigen specificity is unknown. This specimen belongs to a study of T cell responses to AZD1222 COVID-19 vaccine. Study observations and caveats: Repertoires were sampled only after the peak T cell response. The span of vaccine-associated CD4 TCRs extended across spike, with dominance at 160-218 and 743-854. Clonal diversity was possibly underestimated; the donors were predominantly white British and more often female.

The table came from immunoSEQ multiplex PCR; TCRdb's copy has only in-frame clones and leaves some out. The data contain some 110,000 clones, approximately 85% of them singletons. V dropped 5 bases and J dropped 5 bases, with 18 bases sitting between them. This CDR3 has 15 residues. Germline CDR1 and CDR2: LNHDA and SQIVND (reference sequence). The sample here was peripheral blood, taken on day 0 of MenACWY control vaccination. The chain uses TRBV19 and TRBJ1-2; D ambiguous. This clonotype was obtained from an adult in good health. The CDR3 nucleotides read TGTGCCAGTAGTTGGGCAGTTCGACCACCATATGGCTACACCTTC. Translating it yields CASSWAVRPPYGYTF.